This T cell receptor beta chain appears in the sequencing data of a study of OX40 agonist ivuxolimab in advanced cancers. Study as a whole: There were three patients with partial responses, one having hepatocellular carcinoma and two cutaneous melanoma.

The data were produced by immunoSEQ multiplex PCR, yet TCRdb's version contains in-frame clones alone and is incomplete. The sample consists of just under 20,000 clones, around 84% of them appearing once. Between the trimmed V and J ends, which lost 1 base and 1 base, there was a span of 7 bases. This CDR3 contains 14 residues. Germline V gives CDR1 SGHAT, CDR2 FQNNGV. Sequenced here: CD4+ or CD8+ T cells sorted from blood, sampled in a trial of the OX40 agonist ivuxolimab. The chain couples TRBV11-2 to TRBJ1-1; D is unresolved. The receptor comes from an adult with an advanced solid tumor such as melanoma, head and neck, liver or kidney cancer. The CDR3 DNA sequence: TGTGCCAGCAGCTTAGGCCAGAGGAACACTGAAGCTTTCTTT. This translates into CASSLGQRNTEAFF.